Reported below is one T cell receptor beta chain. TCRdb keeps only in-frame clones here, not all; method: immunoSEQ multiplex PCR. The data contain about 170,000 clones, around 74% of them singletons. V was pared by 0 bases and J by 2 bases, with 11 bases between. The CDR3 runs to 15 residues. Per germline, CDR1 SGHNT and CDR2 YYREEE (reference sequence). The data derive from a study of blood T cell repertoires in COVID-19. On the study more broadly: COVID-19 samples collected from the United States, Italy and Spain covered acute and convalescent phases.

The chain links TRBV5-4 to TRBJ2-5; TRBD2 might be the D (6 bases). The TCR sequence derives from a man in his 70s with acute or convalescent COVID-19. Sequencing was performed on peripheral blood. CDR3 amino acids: CASSLVASAQETQYF. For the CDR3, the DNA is TGTGCCAGCAGCTTGGTGGCTAGCGCACAAGAGACCCAGTACTTC.